This T cell receptor (beta chain) is from a study of shared clonotypes between healthy human individuals. The CDR3 loop spans 13 amino acids. The V and J ends lost 0 bases and 6 bases respectively, with 11 bases between them. The germline gives CDR1 SQVTM, CDR2 ANQGSEA. Terminally differentiated effector memory CD45RA+ cells were left out of the naive CD8 fraction, which was CD45RO-negative and positively selected for CCR7. Healthy HIV-negative adults with no recent acute infections or vaccinations were recruited as donors. The genomic DNA of each subset was split evenly across several immunoSEQ plates. Produced via immunoSEQ multiplex PCR; TCRdb's table is partial and in-frame only. The table has 750,000 to 1,000,000 clones, nearly 95% seen once.

Sequencing was carried out using naive CD8+ T cells sorted from blood. The source is a man aged 25-45 years in good health. V gene TRBV29-1 combines with J gene TRBJ1-2; D gene unclear. The CDR3 DNA reads as TGCAGCGTTGAAGATTACGAGGGAGATGGCTACACCTTC. It specifies CSVEDYEGDGYTF.